The rows below give T cell receptor beta chains drawn from one sample of a study of human CD8 memory T cell subsets. TCRdb re-called the 5' RACE reads and shows each CDR3 protein once, DNA omitted. Its listing shows 7,000 to 9,500 distinct CDR3 sequences. Sequencing was performed on CD8+ T cells from PBMCs. These receptors came from a human donor in good health. The CDR3 runs from the conserved cysteine through the conserved F or W. The order of the fields is V gene, clone size, J gene, CDR3 protein. Clone size is shown for a subset of rows, as once, few, many or a class of expanded clone.

V: TRBV3-1; size: .; J: TRBJ2-5; CDR3: CASSQVPSPGQGQFSGETQYF
V: TRBV20-1; size: .; J: TRBJ2-7; CDR3: CSARQSYEQYF
V: TRBV5-1; size: .; J: TRBJ1-2; CDR3: CASRPTEGAVYGYTF
V: TRBV27; size: .; J: TRBJ1-6; CDR3: CASSLGGVSSPLHF
V: TRBV20-1; size: medium-sized; J: TRBJ2-1; CDR3: CSARDEGSEQFF
V: TRBV6-6; size: .; J: TRBJ2-2; CDR3: CAARGYANTGELFF
V: TRBV9; size: .; J: TRBJ2-2; CDR3: CASSPGFGELFF
V: TRBV7-8; size: .; J: TRBJ2-1; CDR3: CASSLAQSSSYNEQFF
V: TRBV10-2; size: .; J: TRBJ2-1; CDR3: CASSRDAYVNEQFF
V: TRBV27; size: .; J: TRBJ1-1; CDR3: CASSWGQNTEAFF
V: TRBV7-4; size: medium-sized; J: TRBJ2-4; CDR3: CASSTWTSYFHHLAKNIQYF
V: TRBV28; size: .; J: TRBJ1-6; CDR3: CASSPPGPGNSPLHF
V: TRBV20-1; size: .; J: TRBJ2-2; CDR3: CSAASRGANTGELFF
V: TRBV30; size: .; J: TRBJ2-5; CDR3: CAAGLAGDTRQETQYF
V: TRBV19; size: .; J: TRBJ2-7; CDR3: CASSIDSGVAAYEQYF
V: TRBV7-2; size: .; J: TRBJ1-2; CDR3: CASSFLGGGYGYTF
V: TRBV6-2/TRBV6-3; size: .; J: TRBJ2-1; CDR3: CASTPDPLNEQFF
V: TRBV7-9; size: medium-sized; J: TRBJ2-7; CDR3: CASSSSAPEQYF
V: TRBV24-1; size: .; J: TRBJ2-2; CDR3: CATSDLGLAGGTNTGELFF
V: TRBV3-1; size: .; J: TRBJ1-1; CDR3: CASSRQSANPEAFF
V: TRBV7-8; size: .; J: TRBJ1-1; CDR3: CASSLVSPENTEAFF
V: TRBV7-8; size: .; J: TRBJ2-1; CDR3: CASSPTSGSSYNEQFF
V: TRBV5-1; size: .; J: TRBJ1-1; CDR3: CASSPGTGGPPEAFF
V: TRBV6-2/TRBV6-3; size: .; J: TRBJ2-3; CDR3: CASSPLRLAGDDTQYF
V: TRBV11-3; size: medium-sized; J: TRBJ2-3; CDR3: CASSQFRAGITDTQYF
V: TRBV5-4; size: .; J: TRBJ1-1; CDR3: CASPPPGMNTEAFF
V: TRBV11-3; size: .; J: TRBJ2-5; CDR3: CASRHVRGGKTQYF
V: TRBV15; size: .; J: TRBJ2-7; CDR3: CATSRDAAGFGGEQYF
V: TRBV19; size: .; J: TRBJ1-1; CDR3: CASRQGIEAFF
V: TRBV28; size: .; J: TRBJ2-7; CDR3: CASRQDGTFYEQYF
V: TRBV27; size: .; J: TRBJ2-2; CDR3: CASSAGVAAGELFF
V: TRBV2; size: .; J: TRBJ2-1; CDR3: CASSDIGEQFF
V: TRBV19; size: .; J: TRBJ2-1; CDR3: CASSLVGEQFF
V: TRBV30; size: .; J: TRBJ2-1; CDR3: CAWSGHNRGKLAAYNEQFF
V: TRBV5-1; size: .; J: TRBJ2-7; CDR3: CASRGESYDYYEQYF
V: TRBV29-1; size: .; J: TRBJ2-5; CDR3: CSVEDRRGREHPYF
V: TRBV29-1; size: .; J: TRBJ2-1; CDR3: CSAVQGNSYNEQFF
V: TRBV29-1; size: medium-sized; J: TRBJ1-1; CDR3: CSALTGGTEAFF
V: TRBV29-1; size: .; J: TRBJ2-3; CDR3: CSVAGVGVSDTQYF
V: TRBV27; size: .; J: TRBJ2-7; CDR3: CASSLSSLYEQYF
V: TRBV12-3/TRBV12-4; size: medium-sized; J: TRBJ2-7; CDR3: CASGGGTRYEQYF
V: TRBV4-1; size: medium-sized; J: TRBJ2-3; CDR3: CASSQPGLAEATSTDTQYF
V: TRBV5-1; size: .; J: TRBJ2-7; CDR3: CASRGGASEQYF
V: TRBV7-6; size: .; J: TRBJ2-5; CDR3: CASSYAGTQETQYF